Described below is a single T cell receptor beta chain sequence and its context. The sample is drawn from a study of blood T cell repertoires in COVID-19. Study-level background: Sample material is recorded as cDNA or gDNA derived from T cells, B-cell-depleted T cells, or PBMCs.

Assay: immunoSEQ multiplex PCR; the TCRdb copy retains only in-frame clones and omits some. The repertoire holds about 92,000 clones, with around 88% as singletons. The CDR3 contains 15 residues. With V trimmed by 5 bases and J by 6 bases, 6 bases remained unmatched. CDR1 is SGHNT and CDR2 is YYREEE in the germline V gene (reference sequence). Seattle-derived patients entered the study during active infection and were followed longitudinally. Sequenced: peripheral blood. V and J are TRBV5-4 and TRBJ2-2; 11 positions match TRBD2. The receptor comes from a woman in her fifties or sixties with COVID-19, enrolled during active disease. The CDR3 DNA reads as TGTGCCAGCAGACCAACTAGCGGGGGACCCGGGGAGCTGTTTTTT. Its protein is CASRPTSGGPGELFF. Complete variable domain (other parts from reference TRBV5-4 and TRBJ2-2): ETGVTQSPTHLIKTRGQQVTLRCSSQSGHNTVSWYQQALGQGPQFIFQYYREEENGRGNFPPRFSGLQFPNYSSELNVNALELDDSALYLCASRPTSGGPGELFFGEGSRLTVL.